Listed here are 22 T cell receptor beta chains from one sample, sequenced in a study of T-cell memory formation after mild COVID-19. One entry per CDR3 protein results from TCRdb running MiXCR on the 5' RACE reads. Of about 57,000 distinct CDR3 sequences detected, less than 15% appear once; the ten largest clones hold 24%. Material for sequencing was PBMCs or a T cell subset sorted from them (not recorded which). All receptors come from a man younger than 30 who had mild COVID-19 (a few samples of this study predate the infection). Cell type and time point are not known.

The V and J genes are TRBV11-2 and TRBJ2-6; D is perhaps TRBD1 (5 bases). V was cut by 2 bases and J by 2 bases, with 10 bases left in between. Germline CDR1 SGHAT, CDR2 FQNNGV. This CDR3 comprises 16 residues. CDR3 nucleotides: TGTGCCAGCAGCTTATTAGGGGAAGCTGGGGCCAACGTCCTGACTTTC. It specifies CASSLLGEAGANVLTF.

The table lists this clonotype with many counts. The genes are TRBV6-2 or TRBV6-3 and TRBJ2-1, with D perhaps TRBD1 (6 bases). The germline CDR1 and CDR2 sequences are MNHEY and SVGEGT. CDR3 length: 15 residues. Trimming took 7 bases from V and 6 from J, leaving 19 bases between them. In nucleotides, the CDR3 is TGTGCCAGCACCAAGGGGGACCCCGTTACCAATGAGCAGTTCTTC. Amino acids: CASTKGDPVTNEQFF.

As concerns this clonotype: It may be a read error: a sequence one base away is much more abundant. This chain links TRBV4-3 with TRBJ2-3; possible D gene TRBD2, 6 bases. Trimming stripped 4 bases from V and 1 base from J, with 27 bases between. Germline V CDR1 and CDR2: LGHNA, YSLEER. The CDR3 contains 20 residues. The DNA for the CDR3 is TGCGCCAGCAGCCCCGTTTCGGGAACTCGCGGGGTTAGGGGCACAGATACGCAGTATTTT. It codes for CASSPVSGTRGVRGTDTQYF.

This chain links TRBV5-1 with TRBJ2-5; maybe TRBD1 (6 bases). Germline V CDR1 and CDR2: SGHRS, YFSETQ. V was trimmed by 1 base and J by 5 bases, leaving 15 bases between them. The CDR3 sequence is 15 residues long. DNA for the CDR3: TGCGCCAGCAGCTTGCGGACAGTTCATCCGGAGACCCAGTACTTC. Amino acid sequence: CASSLRTVHPETQYF.

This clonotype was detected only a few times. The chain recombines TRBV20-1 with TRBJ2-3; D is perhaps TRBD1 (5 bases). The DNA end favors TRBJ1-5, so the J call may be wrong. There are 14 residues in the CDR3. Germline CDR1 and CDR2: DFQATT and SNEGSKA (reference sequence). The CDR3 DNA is TGCAGTGCTCGGGACTACAGCTTCACAGATACGCAGCATTTT. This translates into CSARDYSFTDTQHF.

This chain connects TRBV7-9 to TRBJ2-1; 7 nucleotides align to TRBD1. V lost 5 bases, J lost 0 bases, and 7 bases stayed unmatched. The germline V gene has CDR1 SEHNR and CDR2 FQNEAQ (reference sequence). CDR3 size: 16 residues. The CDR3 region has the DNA TGTGCCAGCAGCCCGGACAGGACCCCCTCCTACAATGAGCAGTTCTTC. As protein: CASSPDRTPSYNEQFF. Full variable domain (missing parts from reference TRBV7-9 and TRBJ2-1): DTGVSQNPRHKITKRGQNVTFRCDPISEHNRLYWYRQTLGQGPEFLTYFQNEAQLEKSRLLSDRFSAERPKGSFSTLEIQRTEQGDSAMYLCASSPDRTPSYNEQFFGPGTRLTVL.

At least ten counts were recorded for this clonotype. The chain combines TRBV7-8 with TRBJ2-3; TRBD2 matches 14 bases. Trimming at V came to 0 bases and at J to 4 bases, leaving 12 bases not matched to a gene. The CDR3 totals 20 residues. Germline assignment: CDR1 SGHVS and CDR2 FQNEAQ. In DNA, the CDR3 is TGTGCCAGCAGCTTAGCGCTAGGGACTAGCGGGGGCCCATTAGCAGATACGCAGTATTTT. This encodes CASSLALGTSGGPLADTQYF. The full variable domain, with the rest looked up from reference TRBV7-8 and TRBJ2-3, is GAGVSQSPRYKVAKRGQDVALRCDPISGHVSLFWYQQALGQGPEFLTYFQNEAQLDKSGLPSDRFFAERPEGSVSTLKIQRTQQEDSAVYLCASSLALGTSGGPLADTQYFGPGTRLTVL.

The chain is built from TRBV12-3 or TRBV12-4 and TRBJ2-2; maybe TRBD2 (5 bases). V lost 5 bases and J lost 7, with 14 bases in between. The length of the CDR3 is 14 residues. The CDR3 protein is CASSPRPAGGELFF. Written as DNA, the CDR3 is TGTGCCAGCAGTCCCAGACCCGCGGGCGGGGAGCTGTTTTTT.

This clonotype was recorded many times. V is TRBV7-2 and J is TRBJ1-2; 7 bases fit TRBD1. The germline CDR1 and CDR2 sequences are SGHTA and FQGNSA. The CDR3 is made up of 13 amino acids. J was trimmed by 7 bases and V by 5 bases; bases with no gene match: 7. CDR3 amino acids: CASSDAGGRGYTF. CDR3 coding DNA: TGTGCCAGCAGCGACGCAGGGGGTCGTGGCTACACCTTC.

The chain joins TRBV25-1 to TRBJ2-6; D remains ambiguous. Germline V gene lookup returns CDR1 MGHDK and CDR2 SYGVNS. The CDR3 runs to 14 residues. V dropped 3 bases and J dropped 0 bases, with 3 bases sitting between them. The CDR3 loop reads CASSDDSGANVLTF. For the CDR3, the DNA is TGTGCCAGCAGTGATGACTCTGGGGCCAACGTCCTGACTTTC.

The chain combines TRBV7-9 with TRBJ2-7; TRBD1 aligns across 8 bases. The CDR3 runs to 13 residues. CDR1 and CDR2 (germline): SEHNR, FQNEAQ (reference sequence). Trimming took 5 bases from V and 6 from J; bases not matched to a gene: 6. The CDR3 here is CASSPKTGVEQYF. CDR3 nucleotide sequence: TGTGCCAGCAGCCCGAAGACAGGGGTCGAGCAGTACTTC.

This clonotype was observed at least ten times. Here the CDR3 reads CASSSHTGLAGLQETQYF. The CDR3 bases are TGTGCCAGCAGTTCTCACACGGGACTAGCGGGTCTCCAAGAGACCCAGTACTTC. The rearrangement links TRBV6-2 or TRBV6-3 to TRBJ2-5; the match to TRBD2 covers 12 bases. Germline V lookup: CDR1 MNHEY, CDR2 SVGEGT. Trimming took 4 bases from V and 1 from J; bases not matched to a gene: 10. CDR3 length equals 18 residues.

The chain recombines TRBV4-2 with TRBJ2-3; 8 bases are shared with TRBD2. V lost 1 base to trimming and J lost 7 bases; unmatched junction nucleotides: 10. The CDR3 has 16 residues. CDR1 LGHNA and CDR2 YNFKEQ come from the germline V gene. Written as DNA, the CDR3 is TGTGCCAGCAGCCAAGCGTTAAGCGGGGGTACGTATACGCAGTATTTT. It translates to CASSQALSGGTYTQYF.

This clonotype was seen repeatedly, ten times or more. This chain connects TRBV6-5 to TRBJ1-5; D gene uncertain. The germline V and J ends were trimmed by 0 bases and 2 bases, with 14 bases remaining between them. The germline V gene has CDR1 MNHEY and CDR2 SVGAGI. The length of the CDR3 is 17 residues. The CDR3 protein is CASSYSFPPGGNQPQHF. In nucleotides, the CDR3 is TGTGCCAGCAGTTACTCGTTCCCCCCTGGGGGCAATCAGCCCCAGCATTTT.

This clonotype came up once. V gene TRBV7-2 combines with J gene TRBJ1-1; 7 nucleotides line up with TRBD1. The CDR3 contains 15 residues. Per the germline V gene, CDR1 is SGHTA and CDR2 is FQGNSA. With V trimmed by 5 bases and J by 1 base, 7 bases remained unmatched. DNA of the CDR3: TGTGCCAGCAGCCCGAAGACAGGGACGAACACTGAAGCTTTCTTT. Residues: CASSPKTGTNTEAFF.

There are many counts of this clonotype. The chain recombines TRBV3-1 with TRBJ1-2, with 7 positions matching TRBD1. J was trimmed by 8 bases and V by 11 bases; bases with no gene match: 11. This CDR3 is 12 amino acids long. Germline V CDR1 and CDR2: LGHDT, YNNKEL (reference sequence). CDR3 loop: CAGQDRTGGYTF. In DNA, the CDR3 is TGTGCCGGGCAGGACAGGACGGGAGGCTACACCTTC.

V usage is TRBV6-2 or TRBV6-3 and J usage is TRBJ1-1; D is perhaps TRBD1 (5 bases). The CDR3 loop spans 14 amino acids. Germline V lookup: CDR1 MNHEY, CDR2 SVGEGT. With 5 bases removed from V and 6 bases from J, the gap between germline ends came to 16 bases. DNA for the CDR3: TGTGCCAGCAGTGCATACAGGCGAAGCGCTGAAGCTTTCTTT. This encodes CASSAYRRSAEAFF.

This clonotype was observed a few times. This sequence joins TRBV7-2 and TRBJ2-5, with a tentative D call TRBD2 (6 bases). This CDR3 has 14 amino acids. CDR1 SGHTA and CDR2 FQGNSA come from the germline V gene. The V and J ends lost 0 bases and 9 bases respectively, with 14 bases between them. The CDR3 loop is CASSLAGLLGSQYF. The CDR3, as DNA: TGTGCCAGCAGCTTAGCGGGACTGCTCGGTTCCCAGTACTTC.

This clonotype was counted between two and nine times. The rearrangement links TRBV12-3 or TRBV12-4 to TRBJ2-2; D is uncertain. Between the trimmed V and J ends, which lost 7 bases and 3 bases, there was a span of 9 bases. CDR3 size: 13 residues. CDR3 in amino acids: CASTSGYTGELFF. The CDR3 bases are TGTGCCAGCACTTCTGGTTACACCGGGGAGCTGTTTTTT.

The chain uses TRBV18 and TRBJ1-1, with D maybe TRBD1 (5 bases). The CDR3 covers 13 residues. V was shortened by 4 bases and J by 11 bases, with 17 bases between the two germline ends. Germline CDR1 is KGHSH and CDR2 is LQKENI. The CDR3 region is CASSLSDTRGAFF. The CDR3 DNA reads TGTGCCAGCTCACTTAGTGACACCCGGGGGGCTTTCTTT. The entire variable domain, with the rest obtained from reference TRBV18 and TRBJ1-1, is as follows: NAGVMQNPRHLVRRRGQEARLRCSPMKGHSHVYWYRQLPEEGLKFMVYLQKENIIDESGMPKERFSAEFPKEGPSILRIQQVVRGDSAAYFCASSLSDTRGAFFGQGTRLTVV.

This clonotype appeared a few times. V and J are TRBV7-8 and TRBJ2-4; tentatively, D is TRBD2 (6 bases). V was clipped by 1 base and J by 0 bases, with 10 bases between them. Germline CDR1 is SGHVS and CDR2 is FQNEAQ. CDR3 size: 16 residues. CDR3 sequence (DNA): TGTGCCAGCAGCTTAGGTCGGGGACTAGCCAAAAACATTCAGTACTTC. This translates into CASSLGRGLAKNIQYF. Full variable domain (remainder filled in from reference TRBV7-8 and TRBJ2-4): GAGVSQSPRYKVAKRGQDVALRCDPISGHVSLFWYQQALGQGPEFLTYFQNEAQLDKSGLPSDRFFAERPEGSVSTLKIQRTQQEDSAVYLCASSLGRGLAKNIQYFGAGTRLSVL.

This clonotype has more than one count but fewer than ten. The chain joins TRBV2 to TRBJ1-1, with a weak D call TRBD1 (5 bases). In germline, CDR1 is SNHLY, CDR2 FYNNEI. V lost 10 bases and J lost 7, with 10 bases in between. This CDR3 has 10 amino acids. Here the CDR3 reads CATGGVEAFF. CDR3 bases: TGTGCCACCGGGGGGGTTGAAGCTTTCTTT.